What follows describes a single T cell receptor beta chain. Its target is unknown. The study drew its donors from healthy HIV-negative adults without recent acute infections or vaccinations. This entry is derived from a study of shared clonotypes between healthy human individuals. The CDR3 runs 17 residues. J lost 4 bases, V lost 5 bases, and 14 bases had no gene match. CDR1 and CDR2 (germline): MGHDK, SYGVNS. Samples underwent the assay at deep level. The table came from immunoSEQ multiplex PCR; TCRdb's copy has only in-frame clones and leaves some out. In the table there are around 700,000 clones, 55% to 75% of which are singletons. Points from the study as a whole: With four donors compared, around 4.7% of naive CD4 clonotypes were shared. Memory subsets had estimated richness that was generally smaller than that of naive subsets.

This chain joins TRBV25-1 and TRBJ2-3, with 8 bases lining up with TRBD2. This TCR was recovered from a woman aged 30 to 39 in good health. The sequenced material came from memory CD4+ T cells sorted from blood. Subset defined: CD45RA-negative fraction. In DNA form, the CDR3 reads TGTGCCAGCAGTCAAAGGGGCGAGCGGGAGTCAGCAGATACGCAGTATTTT. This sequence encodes CASSQRGERESADTQYF. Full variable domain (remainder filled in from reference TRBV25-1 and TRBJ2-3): EADIYQTPRYLVIGTGKKITLECSQTMGHDKMYWYQQDPGMELHLIHYSYGVNSTEKGDLSSESTVSRIRTEHFPLTLESARPSHTSQYLCASSQRGERESADTQYFGPGTRLTVL.